The rows below give T cell receptor beta chains drawn from one sample of a study of control samples from healthy donors and cancer patients. The assay was immunoSEQ multiplex PCR, and TCRdb's table has in-frame clones only and misses some. The sample lists about 120,000 clones; around 91% were seen once. What was sequenced was PBMCs. The receptors were gathered from a woman between 50 and 59 years old with colorectal cancer. Both conserved end residues are part of each CDR3. Fields, in order: J gene, V gene, D gene, clone size, CDR3 protein, CDR3 DNA. The D gene is left open where the match is weak. Clone size, where shown, is once, few, many, or a class for clones that have expanded.

>TRBJ1-3|TRBV19|TRBD1|NA
CASSTRQGAIGNTIYF
TGTGCCAGTAGTACCCGACAGGGGGCTATCGGAAACACCATATATTTT
>TRBJ2-3|TRBV7-2|TRBD2|NA
CASSLVASSGYTSTDTQYF
TGTGCCAGCAGCTTAGTCGCGTCTAGCGGGTATACTAGCACAGATACGCAGTATTTT
>TRBJ2-3|TRBV27|TRBD1|NA
CASNPGTGDPTGTDTQYF
TGTGCCAGCAACCCCGGGACAGGGGATCCCACTGGCACAGATACGCAGTATTTT
>TRBJ2-7|TRBV2|NA|NA
CASSPEAGEQYF
TGTGCCAGCAGCCCGGAGGCCGGGGAGCAGTACTTC
>TRBJ2-7|TRBV28|TRBD2|NA
CASSFSSGKGDF
TGTGCCAGCAGTTTCTCTAGCGGGAAAGGGGACTTC
>TRBJ2-5|TRBV6-1|TRBD2|once
CASSDRRGETQYF
TGTGCCAGCAGTGATCGGCGGGGGGAGACCCAGTACTTC
>TRBJ2-7|TRBV7-9|NA|NA
CASSLGSGTSTYEQYF
TGTGCCAGCAGCTTAGGGTCCGGGACCTCCACCTACGAGCAGTACTTC
>TRBJ1-2|TRBV3-1/TRBV3-2|NA|once
CASSRQASNYGYTF
TGTGCCAGCAGCCGACAGGCTTCTAACTATGGCTACACCTTC
>TRBJ2-4|TRBV5-1|NA|NA
CASTARGAKNIQYF
TGCGCCAGCACCGCGAGGGGAGCCAAAAACATTCAGTACTTC
>TRBJ1-2|TRBV2|NA|NA
CASTADRLYGYTF
TGTGCCAGCACCGCAGACAGACTCTATGGCTACACCTTC
>TRBJ1-2|TRBV30|TRBD1|NA
CAWTRDRTITLGYTF
TGTGCCTGGACACGGGACAGGACTATAACGCTCGGCTACACCTTC
>TRBJ1-4|TRBV19|NA|NA
CASSIGRVGGLFF
TGTGCCAGTAGTATCGGACGGGTCGGAGGACTGTTTTTT
>TRBJ2-5|TRBV7-7|TRBD2|NA
CASSLRPITGGQETQYF
TGTGCCAGCAGCTTACGTCCGATCACGGGAGGCCAAGAGACCCAGTACTTC
>TRBJ1-5|TRBV6-6|NA|NA
CASIEGRGQPQHF
TGTGCCAGCATCGAAGGGAGGGGACAGCCCCAGCATTTT
>TRBJ2-5|TRBV5-1|NA|NA
CASSRDTETQYF
TGCGCCAGCAGCCGGGACACGGAGACCCAGTACTTC
>TRBJ1-3|TRBV19|TRBD1|NA
CASSRGLTGAIGNTIYF
TGTGCCAGTAGTCGGGGGCTTACAGGGGCGATTGGAAACACCATATATTTT
>TRBJ1-5|TRBV6-6|NA|once
CASSTGTYSNQPQHF
TGTGCCAGCAGTACAGGGACTTATAGCAATCAGCCCCAGCATTTT
>TRBJ2-5|TRBV4-2|NA|NA
CASSQESRIQETQYF
TGTGCCAGCAGCCAAGAATCCCGAATCCAAGAGACCCAGTACTTC
>TRBJ1-5|TRBV27|NA|NA
CASSPPPASLPPFSNQPQHF
TGTGCCAGCAGTCCTCCCCCGGCTTCCCTCCCCCCTTTTAGCAATCAGCCCCAGCATTTT
>TRBJ1-1|TRBV2|NA|NA
CASSERQGITNTEAFF
TGTGCCAGCAGTGAGCGGCAGGGGATTACGAACACTGAAGCTTTCTTT
>TRBJ1-5|TRBV2|NA|NA
CASMRDANQPQHF
TGTGCCAGCATGAGGGACGCGAATCAGCCCCAGCATTTT
>TRBJ1-2|TRBV18|TRBD1|NA
CASSLAGQGNYGYTF
TGTGCCAGCTCACTAGCCGGACAGGGAAACTATGGCTACACCTTC
>TRBJ2-1|TRBV7-3|NA|NA
CASSPERGREQFF
TGTGCCAGCAGCCCCGAACGGGGCCGGGAGCAGTTCTTC
>TRBJ2-3|TRBV5-1|NA|NA
CASSLEGQDTQYF
TGCGCCAGCAGCTTGGAGGGCCAAGATACGCAGTATTTT
>TRBJ1-2|TRBV6-7|TRBD1|NA
CASSYSILIIGTGIINYGYTF
TGTGCCAGCAGTTACTCGATTTTAATCATTGGGACAGGGATAATTAACTATGGCTACACCTTC
>TRBJ1-1|TRBV6-5|TRBD1|NA
CASSYSETGDTEAFF
TGTGCCAGCAGTTACTCTGAGACAGGGGACACTGAAGCTTTCTTT
>TRBJ2-1|TRBV5-8|TRBD2|NA
CASSSGLAEYNEQFF
TGTGCCAGCAGCTCCGGACTAGCGGAATACAATGAGCAGTTCTTC
>TRBJ1-1|TRBV6-6|TRBD1|once
CASSGQGNTEAFF
TGTGCCAGCAGTGGACAGGGGAACACTGAAGCTTTCTTT
>TRBJ1-2|TRBV10-3|TRBD1|NA
CAISPGTGVNGYTF
TGTGCCATCAGTCCCGGGACAGGGGTTAATGGCTACACCTTC
>TRBJ2-5|TRBV10-3|TRBD1|NA
CAIRNGQGDVETQYF
TGTGCCATCAGGAACGGACAGGGGGATGTAGAGACCCAGTACTTC
>TRBJ2-7|TRBV7-9|TRBD2|NA
CASSLGGGASGTYEQYF
TGTGCCAGCAGCTTAGGGGGCGGCGCTAGCGGAACCTACGAGCAGTACTTC
>TRBJ1-4|TRBV4-2|TRBD1|NA
CASSQDTGTGWEKLFF
TGTGCCAGCAGCCAAGATACCGGGACAGGGTGGGAAAAACTGTTTTTT
>TRBJ1-1|TRBV5-1|NA|NA
CASSRSENTEAFF
TGCGCCAGCAGCCGGTCCGAGAACACTGAAGCTTTCTTT
>TRBJ2-6|TRBV18|NA|NA
CASSTRGTAVFSGANVLTF
TGTGCCAGCTCAACCCGCGGGACAGCTGTTTTTTCTGGGGCCAACGTCCTGACTTTC
>TRBJ2-5|TRBV18|NA|NA
CASSGIGWETQYF
TGTGCCAGCTCCGGGATCGGATGGGAGACCCAGTACTTC
>TRBJ1-1|TRBV7-6|NA|once
CASSLDYRVQTEAFF
TGTGCCAGCAGCTTAGACTACAGGGTTCAAACTGAAGCTTTCTTT
>TRBJ1-1|TRBV7-9|NA|NA
CASSLGGRNTEAFF
TGTGCCAGCAGCTTAGGGGGGCGGAACACTGAAGCTTTCTTT
>TRBJ2-5|TRBV7-3|TRBD2|NA
CASSSTSGREDDSGETQYF
TGTGCCAGCAGCAGCACTAGCGGGAGGGAAGATGATTCAGGGGAGACCCAGTACTTC
>TRBJ2-7|TRBV30|TRBD2|once
CAWSVGRDAYEQYF
TGTGCCTGGAGTGTTGGGAGGGATGCCTACGAGCAGTACTTC
>TRBJ2-2|TRBV12-5|TRBD2|NA
CASVAWTSGRPGELFF
TGTGCTAGTGTTGCTTGGACTAGCGGGAGGCCCGGGGAGCTGTTTTTT
>TRBJ2-1|TRBV6-5|TRBD1|NA
CASSWDGQGPYNEQFF
TGTGCCAGCAGTTGGGACGGACAGGGTCCCTACAATGAGCAGTTCTTC
>TRBJ1-4|TRBV19|NA|few
CASASSGAEHEKLFF
TGTGCCAGCGCCAGTTCAGGGGCAGAACATGAAAAACTGTTTTTT
>TRBJ1-2|TRBV2|NA|NA
CASREQGNGYTF
TGTGCCAGCAGAGAACAGGGTAATGGCTACACCTTC
>TRBJ2-5|TRBV5-1|TRBD1|NA
CASRVQGDNQETQYF
TGCGCCAGCAGGGTACAGGGGGACAACCAAGAGACCCAGTACTTC
>TRBJ1-2|TRBV5-1|NA|NA
CASTQGDGYTF
TGCGCCAGCACCCAAGGAGATGGCTACACCTTC
>TRBJ1-1|TRBV10-3|TRBD1|NA
CAIRGQGGNTEAFF
TGTGCCATCAGGGGACAGGGAGGAAACACTGAAGCTTTCTTT
>TRBJ1-2|TRBV19|TRBD1|NA
CASTPPDRVYGYTF
TGTGCCAGTACCCCCCCGGACAGGGTCTATGGCTACACCTTC
>TRBJ2-3|TRBV9|NA|few
CASSPRGSTDTQYF
TGTGCCAGCAGCCCGAGGGGTAGCACAGATACGCAGTATTTT
>TRBJ2-5|TRBV7-3|TRBD2|NA
CASSPTSGRWETQYF
TGTGCCAGCAGCCCAACTAGCGGGAGGTGGGAGACCCAGTACTTC
>TRBJ1-1|TRBV5-1|NA|NA
CASQGGGTEAFF
TGCGCCAGCCAGGGAGGGGGAACTGAAGCTTTCTTT
>TRBJ2-7|TRBV5-1|NA|once
CASSSVSGEVYEQYF
TGCGCCAGCAGCTCCGTCAGTGGGGAGGTCTACGAGCAGTACTTC
>TRBJ1-4|TRBV7-8|NA|NA
CASRDAGTNEKLFF
TGTGCCAGCAGGGACGCGGGAACTAATGAAAAACTGTTTTTT
>TRBJ2-3|TRBV12-5|NA|NA
CASGLVLGRRTSTDTQYF
TGTGCTAGTGGTTTGGTACTGGGCCGACGGACTAGCACAGATACGCAGTATTTT
>TRBJ2-2|TRBV10-2|TRBD1|NA
CASRRQGGWTGELFF
TGCGCCAGCAGGAGACAGGGGGGATGGACCGGGGAGCTGTTTTTT
>TRBJ2-1|TRBV29-1|TRBD1|NA
CSVRDRARYNEQFF
TGCAGCGTTCGGGACAGGGCTCGCTACAATGAGCAGTTCTTC
>TRBJ2-5|TRBV5-1|NA|NA
CASSWAGRPETQYF
TGCGCCAGCAGCTGGGCGGGACGCCCGGAGACCCAGTACTTC
>TRBJ2-1|TRBV5-1|TRBD2|NA
CASSFGLSGRAHLPEQFF
TGCGCCAGCAGCTTCGGTTTGAGCGGGAGGGCCCACTTGCCCGAGCAGTTCTTC